Below, 24 T cell receptor beta chains from the same sample are listed, as sequenced in a study of CD4 T cells in relation to SARS-CoV-2 and coronaviruses. TCRdb's copy holds only in-frame clones and misses some; the assay was immunoSEQ multiplex PCR. The table shows 40,000 or so clones, with approximately 85% occurring only once. Material for sequencing was memory CD4+ T cells from PBMCs. The receptors stem from an adult with COVID-19.

J is TRBJ2-5 and V is TRBV6-2 or TRBV6-3, with D maybe TRBD2 (5 bases). Trimming cost V 2 bases and J 5 bases, with 12 bases left between them. CDR3 size: 14 residues. The V gene's germline CDR1 is MNHEY and CDR2 SVGEGT. CDR3 DNA: TGTGCCAGCAGTTACGTACGGGGATCCGAGACCCAGTACTTC. Translating gives CASSYVRGSETQYF.

This chain joins TRBV12-3 or TRBV12-4 and TRBJ1-4; no definite D call. The V and J ends lost 3 bases and 8 bases respectively, with 4 bases between them. The CDR3 sequence is 11 residues long. DNA of the CDR3: TGTGCCAGCAGTTTGGGGGAAAAACTGTTTTTT. This encodes CASSLGEKLFF.

This clone showed up just once. This chain links TRBV3-1 (or the pseudogene TRBV3-2) with TRBJ2-6; D remains ambiguous. Trimming shortened V by 1 base and J by 3 bases, and 10 bases separated the two germline ends. Germline V gene data show CDR1 as LGHDT and CDR2 as YNNKEL (reference sequence). This CDR3 is 16 amino acids long. CDR3 amino acids: CASSQVRVVGANVLTF. The CDR3 DNA is TGTGCCAGCAGCCAAGTTAGGGTAGTTGGGGCCAACGTCCTGACTTTC.

The DNA for the CDR3 is TGCGCCAGCAGCTCCGTCCCGGGACGGAATCAGCCCCAGCATTTT. It is translated as CASSSVPGRNQPQHF. The chain is built from TRBV5-1 and TRBJ1-5; tentatively, D is TRBD1 (5 bases). Germline-derived CDR1 and CDR2 are SGHRS and YFSETQ. Trimming took off 3 bases at V and 4 bases at J, with 14 bases between the two ends. There are 15 residues in the CDR3. Filled out from reference TRBV5-1 and TRBJ1-5, the complete variable domain reads KAGVTQTPRYLIKTRGQQVTLSCSPISGHRSVSWYQQTPGQGLQFLFEYFSETQRNKGNFPGRFSGRQFSNSRSEMNVSTLELGDSALYLCASSSVPGRNQPQHFGDGTRLSIL.

The V and J genes are TRBV29-1 and TRBJ2-1, with TRBD2 matching 13 bases. The V segment lost 6 bases and the J segment 8 bases; nucleotides outside the gene matches: 4. The CDR3 loop spans 13 amino acids. Germline values: CDR1 SQVTM, CDR2 ANQGSEA. The CDR3 loop is CSVRTSGSYEQFF. The CDR3 coding sequence is TGCAGCGTCCGGACTAGCGGGAGTTATGAGCAGTTCTTC.

The gene calls are TRBV18 and TRBJ2-2; weak D call: TRBD2 (5 bases). This CDR3 contains 13 residues. The germline gives CDR1 KGHSH, CDR2 LQKENI. V was pared by 6 bases and J by 7 bases, with 12 bases between. CDR3 sequence reads: CASSPDYGGELFF. DNA of the CDR3: TGTGCCAGCTCGCCTGACTACGGCGGGGAGCTGTTTTTT.

The chain is built from TRBV20-1 and TRBJ2-7; tentatively, D is TRBD2 (6 bases). CDR1 DFQATT and CDR2 SNEGSKA come from the germline V gene (reference sequence). This CDR3 has 10 amino acids. V lost 6 bases, J lost 6 bases, and 9 bases lay in between. The CDR3 DNA is TGCAGTGCCGCGGGGTTCGAGCAGTACTTC. It yields the protein CSAAGFEQYF.

The chain joins TRBV28 to TRBJ1-1, with TRBD1 identical over 7 bases. Germline V gene data show CDR1 as MDHEN and CDR2 as SYDVKM. CDR3 length equals 12 residues. V lost 5 bases, J lost 8 bases, and 5 bases stayed unmatched. DNA for the CDR3: TGTGCCAGCAGTCCCCCGGGACAGGAAGCTTTCTTT. Its protein product is CASSPPGQEAFF. The variable domain in full, completed from reference TRBV28 and TRBJ1-1, reads DVKVTQSSRYLVKRTGEKVFLECVQDMDHENMFWYRQDPGLGLRLIYFSYDVKMKEKGDIPEGYSVSREKKERFSLILESASTNQTSMYLCASSPPGQEAFFGQGTRLTVV.

The J gene is TRBJ2-5, the V gene TRBV25-1, with unresolved D. The ends were cut back, 1 base at V and 4 bases at J, with 16 bases in the middle. This CDR3 region has 16 residues. CDR1 is MGHDK, CDR2 SYGVNS, per germline. CDR3 amino acids: CASSEFQVGFSETQYF. CDR3 nucleotide sequence: TGTGCCAGCAGTGAATTTCAGGTCGGGTTTTCAGAGACCCAGTACTTC.

V usage is TRBV30 and J usage is TRBJ2-1, with D unclear. Trimming removed 0 bases from V and 5 bases from J, with 8 bases in between. This CDR3 comprises 13 residues. Per the germline V gene, CDR1 is GTSNPN and CDR2 is SVGIG (reference sequence). Here the CDR3 reads CAWSVAWDNEQFF. In DNA, the CDR3 is TGTGCCTGGAGTGTAGCTTGGGACAATGAGCAGTTCTTC. The whole variable domain, remainder taken from reference TRBV30 and TRBJ2-1, is SQTIHQWPATLVQPVGSPLSLECTVEGTSNPNLYWYRQAAGRGLQLLFYSVGIGQISSEVPQNLSASRPQDRQFILSSKKLLLSDSGFYLCAWSVAWDNEQFFGPGTRLTVL.

The chain has TRBV28 and TRBJ1-1; TRBD1 is a possible D gene (5 bases). The CDR3 sequence is 14 residues long. The V end lost 4 bases, the J end lost 3 bases, and 12 bases lay between the germline ends. Germline V CDR1 and CDR2: MDHEN, SYDVKM. Written as DNA, the CDR3 is TGTGCCAGCAGTTCTCAGGGAGGGGACACTGAAGCTTTCTTT. Its protein is CASSSQGGDTEAFF.

The chain is built from TRBV30 and TRBJ1-2, with 10 bases matching TRBD1. From germline, CDR1 is GTSNPN and CDR2 SVGIG (reference sequence). After removal of 4 bases from V and 8 bases from J, the junction contained 10 bases not matched to a gene. This CDR3 contains 14 residues. CDR3: CAWTPGQGRDGYTF. In DNA, the CDR3 is TGTGCCTGGACGCCGGGACAGGGGAGAGACGGCTACACCTTC.

V gene TRBV2 combines with J gene TRBJ2-7; TRBD2 matches at 7 bases. Per the germline V gene, CDR1 is SNHLY and CDR2 is FYNNEI. Trimming at V came to 5 bases and at J to 5 bases, leaving 9 bases not matched to a gene. The CDR3 runs to 14 residues. CDR3: CASSPEVAGNEQYF. The CDR3 bases are TGTGCCAGCAGTCCCGAGGTAGCGGGTAACGAGCAGTACTTC.

This sequence joins TRBV3-1 (or the pseudogene TRBV3-2) and TRBJ2-3, with unresolved D. Trimming removed 3 bases at V and 4 bases at J, with 17 bases between. The length of the CDR3 is 16 residues. Germline CDR1 is LGHDT and CDR2 is YNNKEL (reference sequence). CDR3 sequence: CASSHKVRLVSDTQYF. CDR3 coding DNA: TGTGCCAGCAGCCACAAGGTTCGATTGGTGTCAGATACGCAGTATTTT.

This clone is a singleton in its sample. V usage is TRBV5-1 and J usage is TRBJ2-7; 8 bases are shared with TRBD2. Germline V gene sequence: CDR1 SGHRS, CDR2 YFSETQ. The CDR3 extends over 14 amino acids. V gave up 4 bases and J gave up 6 bases; unmatched junction bases: 9. CDR3 in DNA: TGCGCCAGCAGCATCCGGGAGGGCCATCTCGAGCAGTACTTC. As protein: CASSIREGHLEQYF.

This chain joins TRBV2 and TRBJ2-7, with 7 bases fitting TRBD1. The length of the CDR3 is 14 residues. V shed 7 bases and J 3 bases; nucleotides not matched to a gene: 9. Germline V CDR1 and CDR2: SNHLY, FYNNEI. The CDR3 nucleotides are TGTGCCAGCACCCAGGGACAGCTACGCTACGAGCAGTACTTC. Translated: CASTQGQLRYEQYF.

This clone came up once. The rearrangement uses TRBV7-3 and TRBJ1-3; no clear D gene. The germline V gene encodes CDR1 SGHTA and CDR2 FQGTGA. The V gene lost 5 bases and the J gene lost 2 bases, with 16 bases spanning the gap. The CDR3 loop spans 16 amino acids. Here the CDR3 reads CASSPRGAGAGNTIYF. The CDR3 region has the DNA TGTGCCAGCAGCCCCAGAGGTGCAGGAGCTGGAAACACCATATATTTT.

CDR3 protein: CASSQVPSGRPGEQYF. CDR3 nucleotide sequence: TGTGCCAGCAGCCAAGTGCCTAGCGGGAGACCTGGCGAGCAGTACTTC. V and J are TRBV14 and TRBJ2-7; 10 bases map to TRBD2. The length of the CDR3 is 16 residues. Per the germline V gene, CDR1 is SGHDN and CDR2 is FVKESK. Trimming at V came to 1 base and at J to 6 bases, leaving 9 bases not matched to a gene.

The chain links TRBV13 to TRBJ2-2; perhaps TRBD2 as D (5 bases). Germline lookup yields CDR1 PRHDT and CDR2 FYEKMQ (reference sequence). The V and J ends lost 5 bases and 2 bases respectively, with 15 bases between them. There are 16 residues in the CDR3. The CDR3 sequence: CASSRASKVNTGELFF. The CDR3 DNA reads as TGTGCCAGCAGCAGGGCTAGCAAAGTCAACACCGGGGAGCTGTTTTTT.

The sample holds a few counts of this clone. The chain is built from TRBV10-3 and TRBJ2-7; D ambiguous. Germline loops: CDR1 ENHRY, CDR2 SYGVKD. This CDR3 has 13 amino acids. Trimming cost V 3 bases and J 9 bases, with 15 bases left between them. The CDR3 DNA follows: TGTGCCATCAGTGATTCGGACCGCATGATGCAGTACTTC. Its protein is CAISDSDRMMQYF.

The chain employs TRBV24-1 and TRBJ2-7, with TRBD1 matching over 7 bases. CDR3 length: 13 residues. The ends lost 4 bases at V and 7 bases at J; junction bases unmatched: 6. CDR1 is KGHDR and CDR2 is SFDVKD in the germline V gene. CDR3 in amino acids: CATSDGQDREQYF. The DNA of the CDR3 is TGTGCCACCAGTGACGGACAGGATAGGGAGCAGTACTTC.

J is TRBJ1-6 and V is TRBV20-1; D uncertain. Trimming removed 1 base from V and 8 bases from J, with 3 bases in between. The germline gives CDR1 DFQATT, CDR2 SNEGSKA (reference sequence). The CDR3 runs to 11 residues. The CDR3 region is CSARVDSPLHF. The CDR3 DNA follows: TGCAGTGCTAGAGTCGATTCACCCCTCCACTTT.

J is TRBJ1-1 and V is TRBV6-5; 7 bases align to TRBD1. V was clipped by 6 bases and J by 6 bases; unmatched bases: 10. Germline lookup yields CDR1 MNHEY and CDR2 SVGAGI. The CDR3 spans 14 residues. CDR3 in DNA: TGTGCCAGCAGGAGACAGGGTAGGGCTCCTGAAGCTTTCTTT. Its translation: CASRRQGRAPEAFF.

V gene TRBV28 combines with J gene TRBJ1-6, with 8 bases identical to TRBD1. Trimming at V came to 1 base and at J to 8 bases, leaving 4 bases not matched to a gene. The V gene's germline CDR1 is MDHEN and CDR2 SYDVKM. The CDR3 runs to 15 residues. The CDR3 nucleotides are TGTGCCAGCAGTTTATCCGGGACAGGCTATTCACCCCTCCACTTT. It is translated as CASSLSGTGYSPLHF.